The 9 T cell receptor beta chains in this list originate from one sample, sequenced in a study of blood T cell repertoires in COVID-19. The table came from immunoSEQ multiplex PCR; TCRdb's copy has only in-frame clones and leaves some out. The sample holds about 180,000 clones; 60% to 80% are singletons and the top ten take around 15%. The sample was PBMCs or T cells enriched from blood (not recorded which). These TCRs come from a man in his sixties who had been exposed to COVID-19.

At least ten counts were recorded for this clone. The chain joins TRBV29-1 to TRBJ1-1, with TRBD1 identical over 9 bases. Per the germline V gene, CDR1 is SQVTM and CDR2 is ANQGSEA. The junction had 4 bases not matched to a gene; V was cut back by 8 bases and J by 6 bases. CDR3 size: 11 residues. The CDR3 sequence: CSTRQGAEAFF. CDR3 sequence (DNA): TGCAGCACCCGACAGGGGGCTGAAGCTTTCTTT.

CDR3 DNA sequence: TGCAGTGCTACACGACAGTTAGAAGCTTTCTTT. Translation gives CSATRQLEAFF. This rearrangement joins TRBV20-1 to TRBJ1-1; the D gene is possibly TRBD1 (5 bases). Trimming left V 4 bases short and J 8 bases short, with 11 bases between. Germline assignment: CDR1 DFQATT and CDR2 SNEGSKA (reference sequence). The CDR3 has 11 amino acids.

The chain employs TRBV27 and TRBJ2-1, with D hard to call. The CDR3 is 14 residues long. Looked up from germline, CDR1 is MNHEY and CDR2 is SMNVEV (reference sequence). V shed 3 bases and J shed 0 bases, with 6 bases lying between them. CDR3 amino acids: CASSFSPSYNEQFF. The CDR3 nucleotides are TGTGCCAGCAGTTTCTCTCCCTCCTACAATGAGCAGTTCTTC.

The J gene is TRBJ1-1, the V gene TRBV2; D uncertain. Germline CDR1 is SNHLY and CDR2 is FYNNEI. The CDR3 has 11 amino acids. The V end lost 7 bases, the J end lost 0 bases, and 3 bases lay between the germline ends. For the CDR3, the DNA is TGTGCCAGCACCGTGAACACTGAAGCTTTCTTT. It is translated as CASTVNTEAFF.

This clone was seen a handful of times. The rearrangement joins TRBV2 to TRBJ2-2, with TRBD2 matching 9 bases. J gave up 4 bases and V 4 bases, and 4 bases lay outside the gene matches. Germline V gene sequence: CDR1 SNHLY, CDR2 FYNNEI. This CDR3 region has 15 residues. The CDR3 DNA is TGTGCCAGCAGTGGGGTAGCGGGAGTCACCGGGGAGCTGTTTTTT. This encodes CASSGVAGVTGELFF. The complete variable domain, with remaining parts taken from reference TRBV2 and TRBJ2-2, reads EPEVTQTPSHQVTQMGQEVILRCVPISNHLYFYWYRQILGQKVEFLVSFYNNEISEKSEIFDDQFSVERPDGSNFTLKIRSTKLEDSAMYFCASSGVAGVTGELFFGEGSRLTVL.

This clone was found once. CDR3: CASSYPRYEQYF. The CDR3 DNA reads TGTGCCAGCAGTTACCCCCGCTACGAGCAGTACTTC. The rearrangement joins TRBV6-2 or TRBV6-3 to TRBJ2-7; D uncertain. The V end lost 2 bases, the J end lost 3 bases, and 5 bases lay between the germline ends. Per germline, CDR1 MNHEY and CDR2 SVGEGT. The CDR3 is 12 amino acids.

This chain links TRBV5-1 with TRBJ2-7; maybe TRBD2 (5 bases). Trimming removed 9 bases at V and 7 bases at J, with 26 bases between. The V gene's germline CDR1 is SGHRS and CDR2 YFSETQ. The CDR3 loop spans 15 amino acids. CDR3 nucleotides: TGCGCCACCTCGGTTGTTTCGACCGGAGCGGAGGAGCAGTACTTC. This gives the protein CATSVVSTGAEEQYF.

CDR3 loop: CASSLQGGPYNEQFF. CDR3 bases: TGTGCCAGCAGCCTCCAAGGGGGCCCCTACAATGAGCAGTTCTTC. This chain joins TRBV5-4 and TRBJ2-1, with 7 bases that match TRBD1. Trimming took 4 bases from V and 2 from J; bases not matched to a gene: 6. Looked up from germline, CDR1 is SGHNT and CDR2 is YYREEE (reference sequence). There are 15 residues in the CDR3.

The rearrangement links TRBV12-5 to TRBJ1-5; D gene unclear. The CDR3 contains 16 residues. The germline V gene encodes CDR1 LGHNT and CDR2 FRNRAP. V was cut by 0 bases and J by 3 bases, with 12 bases left in between. This chain's CDR3 is CASGLVLNSLNQPQHF. CDR3 DNA: TGTGCTAGTGGTTTGGTACTGAACAGCCTCAATCAGCCCCAGCATTTT.